The next 14 T cell receptor beta chains were all read from a single sample in a study of regulatory T cells in long-lasting Graves disease. The sample's time point: newly diagnosed GD, antithyroid drugs for less than 3 months. Extracted RNA from PBMCs served as the source of the TCR library. iRepertoire HTBI primers and Arm-PCR of CDR3 regions built TCR beta libraries. MiXCR, applied by TCRdb to the multiplex PCR reads, yields one record per CDR3 protein. The sample lists about 530,000 distinct CDR3 sequences, 15% to 20% occurring once. The same sample was also studied in work on T cells in Graves' hyperthyroidism and ophthalmopathy.

The sequencing here drew on peripheral blood mononuclear cells (PBMCs), taken at new diagnosis, from a patient treated with antithyroid drugs. These receptors originate from a woman aged 40 to 65 with Graves disease.

The rearrangement uses TRBV4-1 and TRBJ2-1, with a weak D call TRBD2 (6 bases). The CDR3 has 16 residues. Germline lookup yields CDR1 MGHRA and CDR2 YSYEKL. Trimming removed 0 bases from V and 0 bases from J, with 9 bases in between. This CDR3 is CASSQDGRSSYNEQFF. The DNA of the CDR3 is TGCGCCAGCAGCCAAGATGGGAGGAGCTCCTACAATGAGCAGTTCTTC.

This clonotype appeared a few times. This CDR3 reads CAISDRGSAQPQHF. The CDR3, as DNA: TGTGCCATCAGTGATAGGGGGTCCGCGCAGCCCCAGCATTTT. The chain uses TRBV10-3 and TRBJ1-5; perhaps TRBD1 as D (6 bases). This CDR3 comprises 14 residues. The germline gives CDR1 ENHRY, CDR2 SYGVKD. Between the trimmed V and J ends, which lost 3 bases and 7 bases, there was a span of 13 bases.

The chain couples TRBV29-1 to TRBJ1-2; maybe TRBD1 (6 bases). The germline V gene encodes CDR1 SQVTM and CDR2 ANQGSEA. The CDR3 has 14 residues. The V and J ends lost 3 bases and 7 bases respectively, with 18 bases between them. Here the CDR3 DNA reads TGCAGCGTTGATGTCGGGGGCGCGTTGGGTGGCTACACCTTC. It yields the protein CSVDVGGALGGYTF.

The sample holds many counts of this clonotype. One junction end disagrees with the germline gene, perhaps due to a read error. V and J are TRBV12-3 or TRBV12-4 and TRBJ2-7, with 8 bases aligning to TRBD1. The CDR3 is 15 residues long. CDR3 amino acids: CASSDEAGGWYEQYF. Written as DNA, the CDR3 is TGTGCCAGCAGCGACGAAGCAGGGGGCTGGTACGAACAGTACTTC.

The chain is built from TRBV4-1 and TRBJ1-4; tentatively, D is TRBD1 (5 bases). The CDR3 loop spans 17 amino acids. With 5 bases removed from V and 1 base from J, the gap between germline ends came to 17 bases. Germline assignment: CDR1 MGHRA and CDR2 YSYEKL. CDR3 amino acids: CASSARVLGGTNEKLFF. The CDR3 nucleotides are TGCGCCAGCAGCGCGCGGGTTCTCGGGGGAACTAATGAAAAACTGTTTTTT.

V is TRBV4-1 and J is TRBJ1-5; D call uncertain. Germline CDR1 reads MGHRA; CDR2 reads YSYEKL. Trimming pared 0 bases from V and 3 bases from J, leaving 12 bases between. The CDR3 totals 16 residues. In nucleotides, the CDR3 is TGCGCCAGCAGCCAAGAGGCATGGGGATCCAATCAGCCCCAGCATTTT. Its protein product is CASSQEAWGSNQPQHF.

This clonotype was seen many times. The rearrangement links TRBV12-5 to TRBJ1-2; D unresolved. CDR3 length: 12 amino acids. Germline CDR1 reads LGHNT; CDR2 reads FRNRAP. V was pared by 4 bases and J by 4 bases, with 7 bases between. The CDR3 region is CASGSGPYGYTF. The CDR3 bases are TGTGCTAGTGGTTCCGGCCCCTATGGCTACACCTTC.

This clonotype has at least ten counts. CDR3: CASSPTPTVTEAFF. The CDR3, as DNA: TGTGCCAGCAGCCCGACTCCGACAGTCACTGAAGCTTTCTTT. The V call is TRBV3-1, the J call TRBJ1-1, with a possible D match to TRBD1 (5 bases). The germline CDR1 and CDR2 sequences are LGHDT and YNNKEL (reference sequence). With 4 bases removed from V and 4 bases from J, the gap between germline ends came to 13 bases. This CDR3 is built from 14 residues.

This clonotype was observed at least ten times. J is TRBJ1-4 and V is TRBV11-2; perhaps TRBD1 as D (5 bases). Germline loops: CDR1 SGHAT, CDR2 FQNNGV. Trimming stripped 5 bases from V and 5 bases from J, with 12 bases between. The CDR3 length is 14 residues. CDR3 protein: CASSRDRYNEKLFF. In DNA form, the CDR3 reads TGTGCCAGCAGCCGGGACCGCTACAATGAAAAACTGTTTTTT.

V is TRBV20-1 and J is TRBJ2-7; D not resolved. V gave up 0 bases and J gave up 2 bases, with 11 bases separating them. CDR3 length: 14 amino acids. Germline V gene lookup returns CDR1 DFQATT and CDR2 SNEGSKA (reference sequence). DNA of the CDR3: TGCAGTGCTAGAGATCAGGAGCCCGCCTACGAGCAGTACTTC. Translated, it gives CSARDQEPAYEQYF.

This clonotype was detected ten times or more. The V call is TRBV20-1, the J call TRBJ2-7, with a weak D call TRBD1 (6 bases). The ends were cut back, 3 bases at V and 0 bases at J, with 12 bases in the middle. Germline-derived CDR1 and CDR2 are DFQATT and SNEGSKA (reference sequence). This CDR3 has 14 residues. The CDR3 DNA reads TGCAGTGCTAGGATCGGACAGTTCTCCTACGAGCAGTACTTC. It yields the protein CSARIGQFSYEQYF.

This clonotype showed up many times. The rearrangement uses TRBV2 and TRBJ1-1; D gene unclear. The CDR3 runs 13 residues. CDR1 and CDR2 (germline): SNHLY, FYNNEI. Trimming removed 8 bases from V and 5 bases from J, with 15 bases in between. The CDR3 reads CASPRPRGTEAFF. CDR3 DNA: TGTGCCAGCCCTCGACCGAGAGGGACTGAAGCTTTCTTT.

This clonotype was observed a handful of times. The rearrangement joins TRBV28 to TRBJ2-3; 9 nucleotides line up with TRBD2. Germline V gene sequence: CDR1 MDHEN, CDR2 SYDVKM. The CDR3 sequence is 16 residues long. V gave up 1 base and J gave up 5 bases; unmatched junction bases: 7. The CDR3 spells CASSLSAGGAQDTQYF. In DNA, the CDR3 is TGTGCCAGCAGTTTATCTGCGGGGGGGGCCCAAGATACGCAGTATTTT.

The chain joins TRBV30 to TRBJ1-2, with unresolved D. Germline lookup yields CDR1 GTSNPN and CDR2 SVGIG (reference sequence). This CDR3 comprises 12 residues. V was pared by 4 bases and J by 6 bases, with 12 bases between. For the CDR3, the DNA is TGTGCCTGGAAGGCCGCCGGCGATGGCTACACCTTC. This translates into CAWKAAGDGYTF.